This entry lists 10 T cell receptor beta chains sequenced from one sample in a study of blood T cell repertoires in COVID-19. Some clones are missing from TCRdb's copy, which holds only in-frame ones; the method was immunoSEQ multiplex PCR. The data show tens of thousands of clones, more than 75% seen once. Input material: peripheral blood. The origin of the receptors is a man aged 70 or older with active or convalescent COVID-19.

The chain combines TRBV11-2 with TRBJ1-1; D unresolved. V dropped 0 bases and J dropped 5 bases, with 16 bases sitting between them. CDR1 and CDR2 (germline): SGHAT, FQNNGV. This CDR3 has 16 residues. The CDR3 here is CASSLDLGEGGTEAFF. As DNA, the CDR3 is TGTGCCAGCAGCTTAGATCTAGGAGAGGGAGGGACTGAAGCTTTCTTT.

The chain uses TRBV19 and TRBJ2-1; D gene unclear. Germline V CDR1 and CDR2: LNHDA, SQIVND (reference sequence). Trimming took 3 bases from V and 7 from J, leaving 10 bases between them. This CDR3 has 13 amino acids. The CDR3 nucleotides are TGTGCCAGTAGTATTCTTCCTGAGAATGAGCAGTTCTTC. As protein: CASSILPENEQFF.

The V gene is TRBV20-1, the J gene TRBJ2-2; no clear D. CDR1 DFQATT and CDR2 SNEGSKA come from the germline V gene (reference sequence). This CDR3 has 11 amino acids. V was shortened by 3 bases and J by 7 bases, with 6 bases between the two germline ends. CDR3 in amino acids: CSASHFGELFF. The DNA for the CDR3 is TGCAGTGCTAGCCACTTCGGGGAGCTGTTTTTT.

The chain is built from TRBV5-1 and TRBJ2-1; 9 bases match TRBD1. V shed 4 bases, J shed 12 bases, and the junction held 8 bases outside the gene matches. CDR1 is SGHRS, CDR2 YFSETQ, per germline. CDR3 size: 13 residues. The CDR3 DNA reads TGCGCCAGCAGCGTGGGGACAGGGCAACGGCAGTTCTTC. It encodes CASSVGTGQRQFF. Based on the CDR3 plus reference TRBV5-1 and TRBJ2-1, the full variable domain is KAGVTQTPRYLIKTRGQQVTLSCSPISGHRSVSWYQQTPGQGLQFLFEYFSETQRNKGNFPGRFSGRQFSNSRSEMNVSTLELGDSALYLCASSVGTGQRQFFGPGTRLTVL.

The chain carries TRBV6-5 and TRBJ1-5; 7 bases line up with TRBD1. Per the germline V gene, CDR1 is MNHEY and CDR2 is SVGAGI. V lost 6 bases to trimming and J lost 3 bases; unmatched junction nucleotides: 8. The CDR3 runs 15 residues. The CDR3 region is CASSEDRPSNQPQHF. The DNA of the CDR3 is TGTGCCAGCAGCGAGGACAGGCCCTCCAATCAGCCCCAGCATTTT.

J is TRBJ2-3 and V is TRBV18; D may be TRBD2 (6 bases). CDR1 and CDR2 (germline): KGHSH, LQKENI. The V end was cut by 3 bases, the J end by 5 bases, with 15 bases between. The CDR3 totals 15 residues. The CDR3 sequence: CASSPAPAGRDTQYF. The CDR3 DNA reads as TGTGCCAGCTCACCGGCTCCTGCGGGACGAGATACGCAGTATTTT.

The chain has TRBV4-3 and TRBJ2-7; D is unclear. Trimming removed 0 bases from V and 2 bases from J, with 5 bases in between. In germline, CDR1 is LGHNA, CDR2 YSLEER. The CDR3 loop spans 13 amino acids. The CDR3 DNA reads TGCGCCAGCAGCCAAGATCATGCCTACGAGCAGTACTTC. Amino acids: CASSQDHAYEQYF.

The V call is TRBV19, the J call TRBJ2-7; 11 bases align to TRBD1. The junction had 15 bases not matched to a gene; V was cut back by 5 bases and J by 6 bases. This CDR3 region has 17 residues. The germline V gene has CDR1 LNHDA and CDR2 SQIVND (reference sequence). CDR3 DNA sequence: TGTGCCAGTAGTTTCAGGACAGGGGGCTTGGAAGCCTCCGAGCAGTACTTC. It encodes CASSFRTGGLEASEQYF.

This clone was seen more than once but under ten times. This rearrangement joins TRBV7-9 to TRBJ1-5, with a possible D match to TRBD1 (5 bases). V was clipped by 5 bases and J by 5 bases, with 7 bases between them. The CDR3 runs 12 residues. CDR1 and CDR2 (germline): SEHNR, FQNEAQ (reference sequence). CDR3 sequence (DNA): TGTGCCAGCAGCAAGGGGTATCAGCCCCAGCATTTT. This translates into CASSKGYQPQHF.

The chain carries TRBV30 and TRBJ2-7; D remains ambiguous. This CDR3 contains 12 residues. The germline V gene encodes CDR1 GTSNPN and CDR2 SVGIG (reference sequence). The V end was cut by 0 bases, the J end by 3 bases, with 6 bases between. The CDR3: CAWSVGGYEQYF. The DNA of the CDR3 is TGTGCCTGGAGTGTCGGTGGCTACGAGCAGTACTTC.